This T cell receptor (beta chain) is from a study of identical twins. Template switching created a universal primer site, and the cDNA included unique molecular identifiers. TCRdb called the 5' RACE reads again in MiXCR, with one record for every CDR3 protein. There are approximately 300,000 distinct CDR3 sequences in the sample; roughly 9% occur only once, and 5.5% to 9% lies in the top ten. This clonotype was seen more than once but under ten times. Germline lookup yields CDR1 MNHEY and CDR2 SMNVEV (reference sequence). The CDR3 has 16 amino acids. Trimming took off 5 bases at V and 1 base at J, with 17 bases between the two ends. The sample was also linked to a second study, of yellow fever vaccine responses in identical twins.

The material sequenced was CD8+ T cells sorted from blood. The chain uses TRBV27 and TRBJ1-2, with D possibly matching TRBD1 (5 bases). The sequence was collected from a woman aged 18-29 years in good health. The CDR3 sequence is CASSALPGTVNYGYTF. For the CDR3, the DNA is TGTGCCAGCAGTGCTCTCCCCGGGACGGTTAACTATGGCTACACCTTC.